A single sample gave rise to the 27 T cell receptor beta chains below, sequenced in a study of blood T cell repertoires in COVID-19. Clones were read by immunoSEQ multiplex PCR, and TCRdb kept only the in-frame ones, dropping some. This table holds about 46,000 clones, roughly 88% found once. Sequences were obtained from peripheral blood. All receptors derive from a man aged 45-65 years with acute or convalescent COVID-19.

This chain connects TRBV5-1 to TRBJ1-4; 9 nucleotides agree with TRBD1. V lost 0 bases to trimming and J lost 4 bases; unmatched junction nucleotides: 7. The CDR3 sequence is 17 residues long. Per the germline V gene, CDR1 is SGHRS and CDR2 is YFSETQ. The CDR3 reads CASSLAYRTGDNEKLFF. The CDR3 region has the DNA TGCGCCAGCAGCTTGGCTTACCGGACAGGGGATAATGAAAAACTGTTTTTT.

The chain has TRBV19 and TRBJ1-3; D not resolved. V was trimmed by 5 bases and J by 0 bases, leaving 14 bases between them. CDR1 is LNHDA, CDR2 SQIVND, per germline (reference sequence). The CDR3 covers 16 residues. The CDR3 spells CASSPPLSVSGNTIYF. Written as DNA, the CDR3 is TGTGCCAGTAGTCCCCCCCTATCTGTCTCTGGAAACACCATATATTTT.

CDR3 sequence reads: CASRRQGYNSPLHF. CDR3 DNA: TGTGCCAGCAGGAGACAGGGGTATAATTCACCCCTCCACTTT. The V gene is TRBV28, the J gene TRBJ1-6, with 8 positions matching TRBD1. The germline CDR1 and CDR2 sequences are MDHEN and SYDVKM. Losses at the gene ends were 6 bases for V and 4 bases for J; bases not matched to a gene: 2. The CDR3 has 14 residues.

The CDR3 protein is CASSESTSGSMGDTQYF. Written as DNA, the CDR3 is TGCGCCAGCAGTGAGTCGACTAGCGGGAGTATGGGAGATACGCAGTATTTT. This rearrangement joins TRBV10-1 to TRBJ2-3, with 12 bases that match TRBD2. The length of the CDR3 is 17 residues. Per the germline V gene, CDR1 is WNHNN and CDR2 is SYGVQD (reference sequence). V lost 0 bases and J lost 5; bases outside the gene matches: 6.

This clone was found once. CDR3 nucleotide sequence: TGTGCCAGCAGCTTAGGGAGGGGGCTGACTGAAGCTTTCTTT. This gives the protein CASSLGRGLTEAFF. The chain links TRBV7-8 to TRBJ1-1, with 7 positions matching TRBD1. Trimming cost V 1 base and J 5 bases; bases outside gene matches: 4. Germline CDR1 SGHVS, CDR2 FQNEAQ. CDR3 size: 14 residues.

The chain couples TRBV4-2 to TRBJ2-1, with 7 bases that match TRBD2. This CDR3 spans 17 amino acids. Germline V gives CDR1 LGHNA, CDR2 YNFKEQ. J lost 1 base, V lost 6 bases, and 12 bases had no gene match. DNA of the CDR3: TGTGCCAGCAGTCACTTTGGGGGAGGGCTTTCCTACAATGAGCAGTTCTTC. Its protein product is CASSHFGGGLSYNEQFF.

The chain has TRBV28 and TRBJ1-4; 7 bases map to TRBD1. V shed 5 bases and J 1 base; nucleotides not matched to a gene: 7. CDR1 and CDR2 (germline): MDHEN, SYDVKM. There are 16 residues in the CDR3. CDR3 region: CASSRSSGGTNEKLFF. The CDR3, as DNA: TGTGCCAGCAGTCGCTCTTCAGGGGGAACTAATGAAAAACTGTTTTTT.

V usage is TRBV7-9 and J usage is TRBJ2-4, with 9 positions matching TRBD1. V lost 4 bases to trimming and J lost 7 bases; unmatched junction nucleotides: 8. The CDR3 consists of 15 residues. Per the germline V gene, CDR1 is SEHNR and CDR2 is FQNEAQ (reference sequence). CDR3 DNA sequence: TGTGCCAGCAGCTCACCCGGGACAGGGCTGAACATTCAGTACTTC. Translation gives CASSSPGTGLNIQYF. Full variable domain (outside the CDR3, taken from reference TRBV7-9 and TRBJ2-4): DTGVSQNPRHKITKRGQNVTFRCDPISEHNRLYWYRQTLGQGPEFLTYFQNEAQLEKSRLLSDRFSAERPKGSFSTLEIQRTEQGDSAMYLCASSSPGTGLNIQYFGAGTRLSVL.

This clone was observed a handful of times. The rearrangement links TRBV19 to TRBJ1-5; the match to TRBD1 covers 7 bases. Germline-derived CDR1 and CDR2 are LNHDA and SQIVND (reference sequence). The CDR3 is made up of 18 amino acids. The J segment lost 3 bases and the V segment lost 3 bases, leaving 14 bases of the junction unmatched. The CDR3 reads CASSMRQGPVGPNQPQHF. The CDR3 nucleotides read TGTGCCAGTAGTATGAGACAGGGACCGGTGGGCCCCAATCAGCCCCAGCATTTT.

The V call is TRBV27, the J call TRBJ1-2; 7 bases agree with TRBD1. From germline, CDR1 is MNHEY and CDR2 SMNVEV (reference sequence). Losses at the gene ends were 5 bases for V and 2 bases for J; bases not matched to a gene: 5. This CDR3 spans 14 amino acids. CDR3 nucleotides: TGTGCCAGCAGTCGTAGGGGGCCGAACTATGGCTACACCTTC. This sequence encodes CASSRRGPNYGYTF.

The chain couples TRBV14 to TRBJ2-5, with D tentatively TRBD1 (6 bases). Trimming took 6 bases from V and 2 from J, leaving 10 bases between them. The CDR3 contains 13 residues. Germline loops: CDR1 SGHDN, CDR2 FVKESK. The CDR3 protein is CASSRQAQETQYF. CDR3 DNA sequence: TGTGCCAGCAGTCGACAGGCACAAGAGACCCAGTACTTC. The entire variable domain, with the rest obtained from reference TRBV14 and TRBJ2-5, is as follows: EAGVTQFPSHSVIEKGQTVTLRCDPISGHDNLYWYRRVMGKEIKFLLHFVKESKQDESGMPNNRFLAERTGGTYSTLKVQPAELEDSGVYFCASSRQAQETQYFGPGTRLLVL.

The chain is built from TRBV5-1 and TRBJ2-3, with 9 nucleotides matching TRBD1. Losses at the gene ends were 4 bases for V and 1 base for J; bases not matched to a gene: 4. Germline V gene sequence: CDR1 SGHRS, CDR2 YFSETQ. There are 15 residues in the CDR3. CDR3 residues: CASSDRDRGTDTQYF. The CDR3 coding sequence is TGCGCCAGCAGCGACCGGGACAGGGGCACAGATACGCAGTATTTT.

The chain recombines TRBV28 with TRBJ2-1; 10 positions match TRBD1. J gave up 4 bases and V 9 bases, and 9 bases lay outside the gene matches. Germline V gene data show CDR1 as MDHEN and CDR2 as SYDVKM. The CDR3 sequence is 15 residues long. The CDR3 bases are TGTGCCAGTCGGACAGGGGGGGATTTTTACAATGAGCAGTTCTTC. Residues: CASRTGGDFYNEQFF. The full variable domain, rest sourced from reference TRBV28 and TRBJ2-1, is DVKVTQSSRYLVKRTGEKVFLECVQDMDHENMFWYRQDPGLGLRLIYFSYDVKMKEKGDIPEGYSVSREKKERFSLILESASTNQTSMYLCASRTGGDFYNEQFFGPGTRLTVL.

The chain combines TRBV3-1 (or the pseudogene TRBV3-2) with TRBJ1-6; a weak D match, TRBD1 (6 bases). The CDR3 has 15 residues. The germline V gene encodes CDR1 LGHDT and CDR2 YNNKEL (reference sequence). V was cut by 1 base and J by 7 bases, with 11 bases left in between. Here the CDR3 DNA reads TGTGCCAGCAGCCAAGGGCGGACAGAGAATTCACCCCTCCACTTT. Encoded protein: CASSQGRTENSPLHF.

The chain couples TRBV13 to TRBJ2-7, with 11 nucleotides matching TRBD1. From germline, CDR1 is PRHDT and CDR2 FYEKMQ (reference sequence). V was pared by 3 bases and J by 7 bases, with 5 bases of the junction left unmatched. This CDR3 has 14 residues. The CDR3 loop reads CASSFRTGGLEQYF. CDR3 in DNA: TGTGCCAGCAGCTTTAGGACAGGGGGCTTGGAGCAGTACTTC.

The V call is TRBV11-2, the J call TRBJ2-5; D unclear. The CDR3 runs 12 residues. Germline CDR1 and CDR2: SGHAT and FQNNGV. Trimming took off 5 bases at V and 5 bases at J, with 9 bases between the two ends. CDR3 in amino acids: CASSPSAETQYF. CDR3 sequence (DNA): TGTGCCAGCAGCCCTAGTGCGGAGACCCAGTACTTC.

This clone was detected only once. The rearrangement joins TRBV4-1 to TRBJ2-2; D is unresolved. Germline CDR1 and CDR2: MGHRA and YSYEKL. V lost 4 bases to trimming and J lost 6 bases, with 15 bases between them. This CDR3 comprises 15 residues. CDR3 sequence reads: CASSPTGIISGELFF. As DNA, the CDR3 is TGCGCCAGCAGCCCCACGGGTATAATCTCCGGGGAGCTGTTTTTT.

This sequence joins TRBV11-2 and TRBJ1-1, with 8 bases lining up with TRBD1. The junction had 8 bases not matched to a gene; V was cut back by 1 base and J by 4 bases. The CDR3 sequence is 16 residues long. Germline-derived CDR1 and CDR2 are SGHAT and FQNNGV. CDR3: CASSLGGRGLSTEAFF. The CDR3 nucleotides are TGTGCCAGCAGCTTAGGAGGCAGGGGGCTGAGCACTGAAGCTTTCTTT.

This clone was counted once. The genes are TRBV18 and TRBJ2-2; 7 bases are a match to TRBD1. Unmatched junction bases numbered 9, after V lost 2 bases and J lost 6 bases. The germline gives CDR1 KGHSH, CDR2 LQKENI. This CDR3 is built from 16 residues. In nucleotides, the CDR3 is TGTGCCAGCTCACCAGTCACAGGGGCAGGGCCCGGGGAGCTGTTTTTT. Amino acid sequence: CASSPVTGAGPGELFF.

The chain couples TRBV6-1 to TRBJ1-2, with D maybe TRBD1 (6 bases). CDR3 length: 17 residues. The V gene lost 2 bases and the J gene lost 4 bases, with 20 bases spanning the gap. The germline V gene encodes CDR1 MNHNS and CDR2 SASEGT. The CDR3 sequence: CASSELYGTPDVYGYTF. The CDR3 coding sequence is TGTGCCAGCAGTGAACTTTACGGGACACCCGATGTCTATGGCTACACCTTC.

The CDR3 loop is CASSLVGTINYGYTF. The CDR3 region has the DNA TGTGCCAGCAGCTTGGTCGGGACAATCAACTATGGCTACACCTTC. This rearrangement joins TRBV5-5 to TRBJ1-2; tentative D call: TRBD1 (6 bases). The V gene lost 0 bases and the J gene lost 2 bases, with 11 bases spanning the gap. The CDR3 runs 15 residues. Per germline, CDR1 SGHKS and CDR2 YYEKEE (reference sequence).

The V call is TRBV7-9, the J call TRBJ2-1; 7 positions match TRBD1. This CDR3 has 11 amino acids. The J segment lost 14 bases and the V segment lost 5 bases, leaving 6 bases of the junction unmatched. The germline V gene has CDR1 SEHNR and CDR2 FQNEAQ (reference sequence). CDR3 DNA sequence: TGTGCCAGCAGCGCGACAGGGTGGAAGTTCTTC. Residues: CASSATGWKFF.

This chain connects TRBV5-6 to TRBJ2-5; D is unresolved. CDR1 is SGHDT and CDR2 is YYEEEE in the germline V gene. This CDR3 has 14 amino acids. V shed 1 base and J shed 2 bases, with 9 bases lying between them. The CDR3 coding sequence is TGTGCCAGCAGCTTGATCGGTGCACAAGAGACCCAGTACTTC. Amino acids: CASSLIGAQETQYF. Full variable domain (remainder filled in from reference TRBV5-6 and TRBJ2-5): DAGVTQSPTHLIKTRGQQVTLRCSPKSGHDTVSWYQQALGQGPQFIFQYYEEEERQRGNFPDRFSGHQFPNYSSELNVNALLLGDSALYLCASSLIGAQETQYFGPGTRLLVL.

The J gene is TRBJ2-1, the V gene TRBV21-1; the table calls TRBD2, which could not be checked here. TRBV21-1 is designated a pseudogene. The CDR3 extends over 14 amino acids. This CDR3 reads CASSKEEREYEQFF. DNA for the CDR3: TGTGCCAGCAGCAAAGAAGAGAGAGAGTATGAGCAGTTCTTC.

The rearrangement uses TRBV28 and TRBJ1-4; the D gene is possibly TRBD1 (5 bases). The ends were cut back, 4 bases at V and 5 bases at J, with 17 bases in the middle. Germline V lookup: CDR1 MDHEN, CDR2 SYDVKM. This CDR3 has 16 amino acids. CDR3 sequence: CASSSNRGGENEKLFF. CDR3 nucleotides: TGTGCCAGCAGTTCTAATCGGGGGGGTGAAAATGAAAAACTGTTTTTT.

The chain uses TRBV5-4 and TRBJ2-5, with 7 nucleotides matching TRBD2. The CDR3 consists of 16 residues. Looked up from germline, CDR1 is SGHNT and CDR2 is YYREEE (reference sequence). The V and J ends lost 4 bases and 5 bases, in that order; junction bases with no gene match: 14. The CDR3 loop is CASSQRTREVGETQYF. CDR3 DNA: TGTGCCAGCAGCCAACGGACCCGGGAGGTAGGGGAGACCCAGTACTTC.

This sequence joins TRBV5-1 and TRBJ1-1, with 9 bases matching TRBD1. Per the germline V gene, CDR1 is SGHRS and CDR2 is YFSETQ. V was pared by 4 bases and J by 8 bases, with 6 bases of the junction left unmatched. The CDR3 loop spans 13 amino acids. The CDR3 nucleotides read TGCGCCAGCAGCCATGATGGGACAGGGGAAGCTTTCTTT. It is translated as CASSHDGTGEAFF.